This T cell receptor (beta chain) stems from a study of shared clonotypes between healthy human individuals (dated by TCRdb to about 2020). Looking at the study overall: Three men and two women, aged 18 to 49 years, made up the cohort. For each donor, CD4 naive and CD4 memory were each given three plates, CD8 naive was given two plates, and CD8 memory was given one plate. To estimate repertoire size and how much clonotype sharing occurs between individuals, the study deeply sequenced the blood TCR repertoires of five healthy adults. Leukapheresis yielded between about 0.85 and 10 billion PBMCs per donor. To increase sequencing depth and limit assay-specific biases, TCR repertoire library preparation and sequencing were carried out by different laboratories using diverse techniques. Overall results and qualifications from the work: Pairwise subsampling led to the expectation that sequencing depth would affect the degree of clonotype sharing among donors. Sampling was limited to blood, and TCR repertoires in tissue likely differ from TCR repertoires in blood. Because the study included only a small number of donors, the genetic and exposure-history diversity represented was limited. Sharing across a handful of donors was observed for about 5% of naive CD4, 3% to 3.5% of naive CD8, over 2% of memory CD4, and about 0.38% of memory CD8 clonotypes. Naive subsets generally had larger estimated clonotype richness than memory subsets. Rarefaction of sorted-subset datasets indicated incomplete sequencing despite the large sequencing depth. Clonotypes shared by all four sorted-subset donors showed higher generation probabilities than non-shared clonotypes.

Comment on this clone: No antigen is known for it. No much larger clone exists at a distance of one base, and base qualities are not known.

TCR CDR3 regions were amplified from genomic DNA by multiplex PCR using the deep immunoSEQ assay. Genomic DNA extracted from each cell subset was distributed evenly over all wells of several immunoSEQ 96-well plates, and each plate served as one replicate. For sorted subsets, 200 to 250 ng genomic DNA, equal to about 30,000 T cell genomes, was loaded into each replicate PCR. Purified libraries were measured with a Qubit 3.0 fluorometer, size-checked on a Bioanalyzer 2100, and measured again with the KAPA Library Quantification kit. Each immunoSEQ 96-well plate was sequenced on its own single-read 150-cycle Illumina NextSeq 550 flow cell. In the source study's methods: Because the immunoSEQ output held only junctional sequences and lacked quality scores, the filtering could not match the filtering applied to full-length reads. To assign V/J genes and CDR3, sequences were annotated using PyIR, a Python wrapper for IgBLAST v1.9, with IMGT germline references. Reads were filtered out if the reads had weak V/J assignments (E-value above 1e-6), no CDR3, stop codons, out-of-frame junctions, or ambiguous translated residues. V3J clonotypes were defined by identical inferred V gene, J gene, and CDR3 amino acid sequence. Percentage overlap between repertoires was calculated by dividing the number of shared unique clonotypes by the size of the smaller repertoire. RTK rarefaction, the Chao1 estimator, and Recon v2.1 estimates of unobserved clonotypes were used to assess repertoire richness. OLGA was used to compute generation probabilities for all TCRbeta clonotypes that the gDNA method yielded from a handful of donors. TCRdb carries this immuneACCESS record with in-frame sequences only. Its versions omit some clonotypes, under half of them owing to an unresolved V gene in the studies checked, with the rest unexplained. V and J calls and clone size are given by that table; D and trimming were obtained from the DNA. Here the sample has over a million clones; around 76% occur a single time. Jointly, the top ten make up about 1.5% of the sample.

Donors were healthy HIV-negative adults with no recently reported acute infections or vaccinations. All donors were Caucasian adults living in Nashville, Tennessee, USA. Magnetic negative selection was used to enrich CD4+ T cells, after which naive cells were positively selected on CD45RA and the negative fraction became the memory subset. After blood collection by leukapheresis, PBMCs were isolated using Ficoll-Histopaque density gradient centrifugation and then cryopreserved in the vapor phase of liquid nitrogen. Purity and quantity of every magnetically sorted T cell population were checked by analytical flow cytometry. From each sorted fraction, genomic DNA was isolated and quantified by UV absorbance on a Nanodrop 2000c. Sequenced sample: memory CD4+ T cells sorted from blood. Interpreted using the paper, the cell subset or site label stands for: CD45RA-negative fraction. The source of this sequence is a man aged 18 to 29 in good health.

The base sequence is TGTGCCAGCAGTTCTAGCGGGAGGACAGATACGCAGTATTTT. Protein translation: CASSSSGRTDTQYF. Here the chain combines TRBV6-6 and TRBJ2-3, and 11 junction bases match TRBD2. The CDR3 goes from the cysteine to the phenylalanine over 14 residues. Only the CDR3 DNA stays, 42 bases, in frame from base 1. Ends trimmed: V by 4 bases, J by 3 bases; bases unmatched to a gene: 0. CDR1 MNHNY and CDR2 SVGAGI were looked up in the germline V gene (reference sequence).